Detailed here is one T cell receptor (beta chain). What it binds is not known. Germline V lookup: CDR1 LGHDT, CDR2 YNNKEL (reference sequence). J lost 0 bases, V lost 0 bases, and 13 bases had no gene match. The CDR3 extends over 20 amino acids. This entry is derived from a study of T cell responses to AZD1222 COVID-19 vaccine. The study, taken as a whole, reports: In a largely white British group with more females than males, clonal diversity was possibly underestimated. Baseline seropositivity characterized only six AZD1222 recipients. Researchers report vaccine-associated CD4 TCRs spanning spike, with dominance at 160-218 and 743-854.

Sequencing was performed with immunoSEQ multiplex PCR; in TCRdb, only in-frame clones are kept and a portion is missing. The profile shows about 76,000 clones, 90% of them singletons. The specimen comprised peripheral blood, sampled on day 0 of AZD1222 vaccination. The chain is built from TRBV3-1 (or the pseudogene TRBV3-2) and TRBJ2-1, with 8 bases that match TRBD2. The clonotype originates from an adult in good health. This chain's CDR3 is CASSQEAPGGSFSSYNEQFF. The DNA of the CDR3 is TGTGCCAGCAGCCAAGAAGCTCCGGGAGGGTCTTTTAGCTCCTACAATGAGCAGTTCTTC.